Listed below are T cell receptor beta chains from one sample, sequenced in a study of blood T cell repertoires in COVID-19. Repertoires were generated with immunoSEQ multiplex PCR, while TCRdb's copy carries only in-frame clones and drops some. The sample carries about 53,000 clones, approximately 82% recorded once. Material for sequencing was peripheral blood. These receptors all stem from a human donor in a cohort sampled during active COVID-19. The CDR3 runs from the conserved cysteine through the conserved F or W. A D gene is named only where the DNA matches it firmly. Only some rows state a clone size, as once, few, many or a class for expanded clones.

clone_size j_call v_call d_call cdr3_aa cdr3_nt
- TRBJ2-6 TRBV5-1 - CASSLTRGSGANVLTF TGCGCCAGCAGCTTGACCAGGGGTTCCGGGGCCAACGTCCTGACTTTC
- TRBJ2-6 TRBV18 TRBD1 CASSLDRAPGANVLTF TGTGCCAGCTCACTCGACAGGGCCCCTGGGGCCAACGTCCTGACTTTC
- TRBJ1-2 TRBV6-5 TRBD1 CASSPQQGSYGYTF TGTGCCAGCAGTCCCCAACAGGGGTCCTATGGCTACACCTTC
- TRBJ2-5 TRBV5-6 TRBD2 CASSGGRVGGETQYF TGTGCCAGCAGCGGGGGGAGGGTCGGCGGCGAGACCCAGTACTTC
few TRBJ1-1 TRBV5-6 TRBD1 CASSLLPTGGTEAFF TGTGCCAGCAGCTTACTACCGACAGGGGGCACTGAAGCTTTCTTT
- TRBJ2-3 TRBV29-1 - CSVEDHPGRDTQYF TGCAGCGTTGAAGATCATCCAGGGAGGGATACGCAGTATTTT
- TRBJ1-1 TRBV5-1 TRBD1 CASKGTGHEAFF TGCGCCAGCAAAGGGACAGGGCACGAAGCTTTCTTT
- TRBJ2-7 TRBV9 TRBD2 CASSVASGDSYEQYF TGTGCCAGCAGCGTAGCTAGCGGGGACTCCTACGAGCAGTACTTC
- TRBJ1-6 TRBV19 - CASSISGNSPLHF TGTGCCAGTAGTATTAGCGGCAATTCACCCCTCCACTTT
once TRBJ2-7 TRBV6-2/TRBV6-3 - CASSYTWGPYEQYF TGTGCCAGCAGTTACACCTGGGGGCCCTACGAGCAGTACTTC
few TRBJ1-6 TRBV7-9 - CASSFSRTNNSPLHF TGTGCCAGCAGCTTTAGCAGAACCAATAATTCACCCCTCCACTTT
- TRBJ2-7 TRBV7-2 TRBD1 CASSLTGDSYEQYF TGTGCCAGCAGCTTGACAGGGGACTCCTACGAGCAGTACTTC
- TRBJ2-3 TRBV5-1 TRBD2 CASSPGLAGGTDTQYF TGCGCCAGCAGCCCTGGACTAGCGGGGGGCACAGATACGCAGTATTTT
- TRBJ2-2 TRBV19 TRBD1 CASSSTRQGRGELFF TGTGCCAGTAGTTCAACCCGACAGGGTCGCGGGGAGCTGTTTTTT
- TRBJ2-5 TRBV6-1 - CASSEGLTTETQYF TGTGCCAGCAGTGAAGGGCTTACTACAGAGACCCAGTACTTC
- TRBJ2-5 TRBV27 TRBD2 CASSRTGGETQYF TGTGCCAGCAGTCGGACCGGGGGGGAGACCCAGTACTTC
- TRBJ1-5 TRBV6-5 - CASSTGINQPQHF TGTGCCAGCAGTACCGGGATCAATCAGCCCCAGCATTTT
- TRBJ2-1 TRBV19 - CASSIAYYNEQFF TGTGCCAGTAGTATAGCCTACTACAATGAGCAGTTCTTC
- TRBJ2-7 TRBV19 TRBD2 CASKGGLAGGRVVSIYEQYF TGTGCCAGTAAGGGAGGACTAGCGGGAGGGAGAGTAGTTTCCATCTACGAGCAGTACTTC
- TRBJ2-7 TRBV10-2 TRBD2 CASRPTSAVDEQYF TGCGCCAGCAGGCCGACTAGCGCAGTCGACGAGCAGTACTTC
- TRBJ1-1 TRBV7-6 - CASSLVPMNTEAFF TGTGCCAGCAGCTTAGTCCCAATGAACACTGAAGCTTTCTTT
- TRBJ2-1 TRBV13 - CASSHSGTGTRNEQFF TGTGCCAGCAGCCATTCCGGGACGGGGACAAGGAATGAGCAGTTCTTC
- TRBJ1-5 TRBV3-1/TRBV3-2 - CASSQDFGNQPQHF TGTGCCAGCAGCCAAGACTTTGGCAATCAGCCCCAGCATTTT
- TRBJ1-2 TRBV5-5 TRBD1 CASSPRTGGDGYTF TGTGCCAGCAGCCCCAGGACAGGGGGCGACGGCTACACCTTC
- TRBJ1-2 TRBV4-1 - CASSQDPAQGKYGYTF TGCGCCAGCAGCCAAGATCCGGCGCAGGGCAAATATGGCTACACCTTC
- TRBJ1-2 TRBV6-1 - CASSEALRDLRRGYTF TGTGCCAGCAGTGAAGCGCTTCGAGACTTACGTAGGGGCTACACCTTC
few TRBJ2-5 TRBV7-8 TRBD2 CASSLDPAGASQGETQYF TGTGCCAGCAGCTTAGATCCAGCGGGGGCCTCCCAGGGGGAGACCCAGTACTTC
- TRBJ2-1 TRBV4-3 - CASSQDTSRNEQFF TGCGCCAGCAGCCAAGATACTAGCCGCAATGAGCAGTTCTTC
- TRBJ1-5 TRBV12-5 TRBD1 CASAGTANQPQHF TGTGCTAGTGCGGGGACAGCCAATCAGCCCCAGCATTTT
- TRBJ2-3 TRBV4-3 TRBD1 CASSQDRDRPIGQYF TGCGCCAGCAGCCAAGATCGGGACAGGCCCATTGGGCAGTATTTT
- TRBJ2-1 TRBV6-6 TRBD1 CATQDREPYHEQFF TGTGCCACCCAGGACAGGGAGCCCTACCATGAGCAGTTCTTC
- TRBJ2-5 TRBV7-9 TRBD2 CASTGPGGRAEETQYF TGTGCCAGCACCGGCCCCGGCGGGAGGGCCGAAGAGACCCAGTACTTC
- TRBJ2-5 TRBV6-1 - CASSDGGELETQYF TGTGCCAGCAGTGATGGCGGGGAGTTAGAGACCCAGTACTTC
once TRBJ2-1 TRBV6-5 - CASSYSWGASYNEQFF TGTGCCAGCAGTTACTCGTGGGGAGCCTCCTACAATGAGCAGTTCTTC
few TRBJ1-5 TRBV6-2/TRBV6-3 - CASSYIRGNQPQHF TGTGCCAGCAGTTATATACGGGGCAATCAGCCCCAGCATTTT
- TRBJ2-5 TRBV5-1 TRBD2 CASNFGGGRETQYF TGCGCCAGCAACTTCGGGGGAGGGCGAGAGACCCAGTACTTC
- TRBJ2-3 TRBV4-1 TRBD1 CASSLPRRGQGNIDTQYF TGCGCCAGCAGCCTTCCCAGGCGCGGACAGGGGAATATCGATACGCAGTATTTT
few TRBJ2-7 TRBV18 - CASSPGTTYEQYF TGTGCCAGCTCACCCGGGACAACCTACGAGCAGTACTTC
medium-sized TRBJ1-1 TRBV13 - CASSRPTSWGDTEAFF TGTGCCAGCAGCAGGCCTACCAGCTGGGGCGACACTGAAGCTTTCTTT
- TRBJ2-5 TRBV12-3/TRBV12-4 - CASSMGLQETQYF TGTGCCAGCAGTATGGGACTCCAAGAGACCCAGTACTTC
few TRBJ1-5 TRBV12-5 - CASGLGQQPQHF TGTGCTAGTGGTTTGGGTCAGCAGCCCCAGCATTTT
- TRBJ2-1 TRBV19 TRBD2 CASSSGLAAYNEQFF TGTGCCAGTAGTTCGGGACTAGCGGCTTACAATGAGCAGTTCTTC
few TRBJ1-1 TRBV2 TRBD1 CASSEGPGTALMNTEAFF TGTGCCAGCAGTGAAGGGCCCGGGACAGCTCTTATGAACACTGAAGCTTTCTTT
- TRBJ2-4 TRBV7-8 - CASSLGGAGILAKNIQYF TGTGCCAGCAGCTTAGGCGGCGCGGGGATTTTAGCCAAAAACATTCAGTACTTC
- TRBJ2-7 TRBV5-1 TRBD1 CASSLRPGQGNEQYF TGCGCCAGCAGCTTACGCCCGGGACAGGGGAACGAGCAGTACTTC
- TRBJ2-6 TRBV6-2/TRBV6-3 TRBD2 CASSYEVAGPAANVLTF TGTGCCAGCAGTTACGAGGTAGCGGGGCCAGCGGCCAACGTCCTGACTTTC
- TRBJ2-2 TRBV24-1 - CATSDYSATGELFF TGTGCCACCAGTGATTACTCCGCCACCGGGGAGCTGTTTTTT
- TRBJ2-5 TRBV7-9 - CASSFGETQYF TGTGCCAGCAGCTTCGGGGAGACCCAGTACTTC
- TRBJ2-1 TRBV5-6 TRBD2 CASSPTGTSGGREQFF TGTGCCAGCAGCCCCACCGGGACTAGCGGGGGGCGGGAGCAGTTCTTC
- TRBJ2-2 TRBV7-8 - CASSRRGYKHGELFF TGTGCCAGCAGTAGACGGGGTTACAAACACGGGGAGCTGTTTTTT
- TRBJ2-3 TRBV18 TRBD2 CASSPWAISGGFTDTQYF TGTGCCAGCTCACCATGGGCCATCAGCGGGGGGTTCACAGATACGCAGTATTTT
once TRBJ1-5 TRBV6-2/TRBV6-3 - CASSLDTGYSNQPQHF TGTGCCAGCAGCCTTGACACAGGATATAGCAATCAGCCCCAGCATTTT
- TRBJ1-1 TRBV5-1 - CASSKQVTSSEAFF TGCGCCAGCAGCAAACAGGTGACATCCTCTGAAGCTTTCTTT
few TRBJ1-2 TRBV7-2 TRBD1 CASSPPGQENGYTF TGTGCCAGCAGCCCGCCGGGACAGGAAAATGGCTACACCTTC
- TRBJ1-5 TRBV6-5 - CASRTGAGIQPQHF TGTGCCAGCAGGACTGGGGCAGGGATTCAGCCCCAGCATTTT
- TRBJ2-1 TRBV30 - CAWSGQAGNEQFF TGTGCCTGGAGTGGTCAAGCGGGCAATGAGCAGTTCTTC
- TRBJ2-3 TRBV30 TRBD2 CAWRAGGPGNTQYF TGTGCCTGGCGAGCGGGAGGGCCGGGAAATACGCAGTATTTT
- TRBJ1-2 TRBV28 - CASSQGPDGYTF TGTGCCAGCAGCCAGGGGCCCGATGGCTACACCTTC